This entry describes one T cell receptor (beta chain). Its antigen remains unknown. This entry comes from a study of CD8+CD57+ T cells in acquired aplastic anemia. CDR1 is SNHLY, CDR2 FYNNEI, per germline. The length of the CDR3 is 14 residues. V lost 6 bases, J lost 9 bases, and 21 bases lay in between. The patients chosen for sequencing had shown expansion of CD8+CD57+ cells (detected by flow cytometry). The diagnosis in all patients was severe acquired aplastic anemia. Genomic DNA, the template, was used for profiling of the TCR beta VDJ and CDR3. TCRdb fed the reads into MiXCR, producing one record per CDR3 protein. Found here are roughly 500,000 distinct CDR3 sequences, around 30% of them singletons; the top ten hold nearly 0.85%. The study, taken as a whole, reports: Twenty-nine shared CD8+ CDR3s appeared highly expressed within patients' immunodominant clones. Levels of CD8+ Simpson's diversity were not significantly distinct in patients versus controls.

The receptor was derived from a human donor with aplastic anemia. The material sequenced was sorted CD4+, CD8+, or CD8+CD57+ T cells (not recorded which) from PBMCs. The J gene is TRBJ2-7, the V gene TRBV2, with no clear D. The CDR3 sequence: CASRSTFLLRGQYF. In DNA form, the CDR3 reads TGTGCCAGCAGGAGTACATTCCTCCTACGAGGGCAGTACTTC. Looking up the rest from reference TRBV2 and TRBJ2-7 gives the full variable domain: EPEVTQTPSHQVTQMGQEVILRCVPISNHLYFYWYRQILGQKVEFLVSFYNNEISEKSEIFDDQFSVERPDGSNFTLKIRSTKLEDSAMYFCASRSTFLLRGQYFGPGTRLTVT.